The 23 T cell receptor beta chains listed next were all sequenced from one sample in a study of cytomegalovirus exposure and HLA in healthy donors. 60 Vbeta and 13 Jbeta primers were used in PCR. The assay was immunoSEQ multiplex PCR, and TCRdb's table has in-frame clones only and misses some. The sample holds around 98,000 clones, more than 70% seen once. Sequenced sample: PBMCs. These receptors all come from a woman in her 40s in good health and CMV-seronegative.

The J gene is TRBJ2-1, the V gene TRBV7-3; TRBD1 matches 7 bases. The length of the CDR3 is 15 residues. Per the germline V gene, CDR1 is SGHTA and CDR2 is FQGTGA. The V segment lost 5 bases and the J segment 4 bases; nucleotides outside the gene matches: 8. The CDR3 DNA reads as TGTGCCAGCAGCCCAACCTGGGGACAGTACAATGAGCAGTTCTTC. This translates into CASSPTWGQYNEQFF.

This chain connects TRBV28 to TRBJ2-5; possible D gene TRBD2, 6 bases. This CDR3 has 15 residues. The V end was cut by 1 base, the J end by 2 bases, with 11 bases between. Germline CDR1 is MDHEN and CDR2 is SYDVKM. In nucleotides, the CDR3 is TGTGCCAGCAGTTTATCGGGGGTCCAACAAGAGACCCAGTACTTC. It is translated as CASSLSGVQQETQYF.

This chain links TRBV9 with TRBJ1-2; D is unclear. V was clipped by 3 bases and J by 2 bases, with 8 bases between them. This CDR3 has 13 residues. Germline loops: CDR1 SGDLS, CDR2 YYNGEE. This CDR3 is CASSAAGNYGYTF. DNA of the CDR3: TGTGCCAGCAGCGCCGCCGGGAACTATGGCTACACCTTC.

By frequency in the sample, this clone is medium-sized. The chain is built from TRBV7-2 and TRBJ1-1, with 7 nucleotides matching TRBD1. V was clipped by 5 bases and J by 8 bases; unmatched bases: 8. This CDR3 spans 13 amino acids. Germline CDR1 and CDR2: SGHTA and FQGNSA. CDR3 in DNA: TGTGCCAGCAGCGCGGTGACAGGGACCGAAGCTTTCTTT. Its protein product is CASSAVTGTEAFF.

With respect to this clone: The junction differs from germline at one of its ends, possibly a read error. The V gene is TRBV29-1, the J gene TRBJ1-2; 10 nucleotides agree with TRBD1. The germline CDR1 and CDR2 sequences are SQVTM and ANQGSEA. CDR3 length: 17 residues. CDR3 protein: CSVETRDRGLANYGYPF. DNA of the CDR3: TGCAGCGTTGAAACCCGGGACAGGGGTCTGGCTAACTATGGCTACCCCTTC.

Here the CDR3 DNA reads TGTGCCTGGGAACGGGGACAGGGGTACACTGAAGCTTTCTTT. Its translation is CAWERGQGYTEAFF. V usage is TRBV30 and J usage is TRBJ1-1, with 10 bases aligning to TRBD1. Germline CDR1 reads GTSNPN; CDR2 reads SVGIG (reference sequence). V shed 5 bases, J shed 3 bases, and the junction held 6 bases outside the gene matches. The CDR3 covers 14 residues.

This rearrangement joins TRBV30 to TRBJ1-4; D call uncertain. The CDR3 is 11 amino acids. Germline lookup yields CDR1 GTSNPN and CDR2 SVGIG (reference sequence). With 2 bases removed from V and 6 bases from J, the gap between germline ends came to 4 bases. The DNA for the CDR3 is TGTGCCTGGAGTCCTTATGAAAAACTGTTTTTT. Protein product: CAWSPYEKLFF.

V usage is TRBV9 and J usage is TRBJ1-6, with TRBD1 as a possible D gene (6 bases). The CDR3 has 15 residues. Trimming took 3 bases from V and 5 from J, leaving 12 bases between them. The germline gives CDR1 SGDLS, CDR2 YYNGEE. CDR3 sequence (DNA): TGTGCCAGCAGCGGCCTAACAGGGAATAATTCACCCCTCCACTTT. Residues: CASSGLTGNNSPLHF.

This clone was counted many times. The chain employs TRBV19 and TRBJ1-5; tentatively, D is TRBD1 (6 bases). The germline gives CDR1 LNHDA, CDR2 SQIVND (reference sequence). The V end lost 5 bases, the J end lost 9 bases, and 14 bases lay between the germline ends. The CDR3 has 13 amino acids. Written as DNA, the CDR3 is TGTGCCAGTAGTGAACAGGGCCCTTCGCCCCAGCATTTT. It codes for CASSEQGPSPQHF.

The J gene is TRBJ1-3, the V gene TRBV30; D is uncertain. The CDR3 is made up of 16 amino acids. V was trimmed by 0 bases and J by 0 bases, leaving 12 bases between them. Germline V CDR1 and CDR2: GTSNPN, SVGIG (reference sequence). The CDR3 sequence is CAWSVPRSSSGNTIYF. CDR3 in DNA: TGTGCCTGGAGTGTACCTCGTTCCAGCTCTGGAAACACCATATATTTT.

This chain joins TRBV11-3 and TRBJ1-1; 8 bases map to TRBD1. J was trimmed by 1 base and V by 5 bases; bases with no gene match: 9. Germline assignment: CDR1 SGHNT and CDR2 YENEEA. CDR3 length: 16 residues. The CDR3 coding sequence is TGTGCCAGCAGCAGTCGGACAGGGTCTAAGAACACTGAAGCTTTCTTT. Protein: CASSSRTGSKNTEAFF.

The chain carries TRBV2 and TRBJ1-2, with D possibly TRBD1 on 5 matching bases. There are 13 residues in the CDR3. Trimming removed 3 bases at V and 6 bases at J, with 11 bases between. Germline CDR1 reads SNHLY; CDR2 reads FYNNEI. The CDR3: CASSDYEGDGYTF. The CDR3 DNA sequence: TGTGCCAGCAGTGATTACGAAGGGGATGGCTACACCTTC.

V usage is TRBV7-3 and J usage is TRBJ2-2; D possibly corresponds to TRBD1 (6 bases). There are 15 residues in the CDR3. Germline V gives CDR1 SGHTA, CDR2 FQGTGA. The V end was cut by 5 bases, the J end by 2 bases, with 12 bases between. The CDR3 sequence is CASSPTGANTGELFF. DNA for the CDR3: TGTGCCAGCAGCCCGACAGGTGCCAACACCGGGGAGCTGTTTTTT. Together with reference TRBV7-3 and TRBJ2-2, the CDR3 gives the full variable domain: GAGVSQTPSNKVTEKGKYVELRCDPISGHTALYWYRQSLGQGPEFLIYFQGTGAADDSGLPNDRFFAVRPEGSVSTLKIQRTERGDSAVYLCASSPTGANTGELFFGEGSRLTVL.

The V gene is TRBV6-6, the J gene TRBJ1-2; D is ambiguous. The V gene's germline CDR1 is MNHNY and CDR2 SVGAGI (reference sequence). This CDR3 region has 14 residues. Trimming shortened V by 5 bases and J by 13 bases, and 23 bases separated the two germline ends. The CDR3 loop is CASSHYNPGCRGTF. CDR3 coding DNA: TGTGCCAGCAGTCACTACAACCCGGGTTGCAGAGGCACCTTC.

CDR3 in DNA: TGTGCCAGCTCGCATGGACAGCAGTACGAGCAGTACTTC. Its translation is CASSHGQQYEQYF. The chain joins TRBV18 to TRBJ2-7, with D possibly matching TRBD1 (6 bases). Trimming left V 6 bases short and J 4 bases short, with 13 bases between. The CDR3 runs to 13 residues. Germline assignment: CDR1 KGHSH and CDR2 LQKENI.

This rearrangement joins TRBV5-1 to TRBJ1-1; 8 nucleotides agree with TRBD1. Germline V gene lookup returns CDR1 SGHRS and CDR2 YFSETQ. Unmatched junction bases numbered 3, after V lost 1 base and J lost 1 base. The CDR3 loop spans 15 amino acids. CDR3 sequence (DNA): TGCGCCAGCAGCTTGAAAACAGGGGGGAACACTGAAGCTTTCTTT. This codes for CASSLKTGGNTEAFF. Variable domain in full (rest from reference TRBV5-1 and TRBJ1-1): KAGVTQTPRYLIKTRGQQVTLSCSPISGHRSVSWYQQTPGQGLQFLFEYFSETQRNKGNFPGRFSGRQFSNSRSEMNVSTLELGDSALYLCASSLKTGGNTEAFFGQGTRLTVV.

This clone was seen a single time. The same CDR3 also results from other DNA sequences found in this sample. The genes are TRBV7-9 and TRBJ2-1, with a possible D match to TRBD1 (6 bases). There are 13 residues in the CDR3. V was clipped by 4 bases and J by 4 bases, with 8 bases between them. Germline V gives CDR1 SEHNR, CDR2 FQNEAQ (reference sequence). The CDR3 region is CASSSGQYNEQFF. In DNA, the CDR3 is TGTGCCAGCAGCTCCGGACAGTACAATGAGCAGTTCTTC.

The CDR3: CASSSRGSTGELFF. The CDR3 DNA reads as TGTGCCAGCAGCTCACGCGGGAGTACCGGGGAGCTGTTTTTT. J is TRBJ2-2 and V is TRBV7-2; 7 nucleotides match TRBD2. Germline V gene sequence: CDR1 SGHTA, CDR2 FQGNSA. After removal of 4 bases from V and 5 bases from J, the junction contained 4 bases not matched to a gene. The CDR3 runs 14 residues.

The rearrangement uses TRBV6-4 and TRBJ2-2, with a tentative D call TRBD1 (5 bases). This CDR3 region has 14 residues. The ends were cut back, 3 bases at V and 2 bases at J, with 7 bases in the middle. Germline values: CDR1 MRHNA, CDR2 SNTAGT. In nucleotides, the CDR3 is TGTGCCAGCAGTGAACAGGTTAACACCGGGGAGCTGTTTTTT. Translation: CASSEQVNTGELFF.

This clone showed up just a few times. The gene calls are TRBV1 and TRBJ1-1; TRBD1, as called in the table, went unchecked against the DNA. TRBV1 is shown as a pseudogene. The CDR3 length is 16 residues. The CDR3 sequence is CTSSQDDQGKNTEAFF. The CDR3 DNA follows: TGCACCAGCAGCCAAGACGATCAGGGGAAGAACACTGAAGCTTTCTTT.

The chain uses TRBV27 and TRBJ2-3, with 7 bases matching TRBD2. The J segment lost 0 bases and the V segment lost 3 bases, leaving 3 bases of the junction unmatched. The V gene's germline CDR1 is MNHEY and CDR2 SMNVEV (reference sequence). The length of the CDR3 is 15 residues. DNA of the CDR3: TGTGCCAGCAGTTTGGCGGGGGTGAGCACAGATACGCAGTATTTT. It yields the protein CASSLAGVSTDTQYF.

The chain employs TRBV6-6 and TRBJ2-1; 12 bases are a match to TRBD2. CDR1 and CDR2 (germline): MNHNY, SVGAGI (reference sequence). The ends lost 2 bases at V and 6 bases at J; junction bases unmatched: 5. This CDR3 comprises 16 residues. Here the CDR3 reads CASSYASGGVFNEQFF. The CDR3 bases are TGTGCCAGCAGTTACGCTAGCGGGGGGGTGTTCAATGAGCAGTTCTTC.

J is TRBJ2-3 and V is TRBV5-1, with 8 bases lining up with TRBD1. Germline CDR1 is SGHRS and CDR2 is YFSETQ. The V gene end was trimmed by 4 bases and the J gene end by 2 bases; junction bases not matched to a gene: 6. This CDR3 has 15 amino acids. CDR3 DNA: TGCGCCAGCAGCATTGGACAGGGATTCACAGATACGCAGTATTTT. Translated: CASSIGQGFTDTQYF.